Presented here are 27 T cell receptor beta chains from one specimen sequenced in a study of CD8 T cells in Susac syndrome. After extraction with the RNeasy kit, about 0.45 to 1 ug of the RNA was reverse transcribed using random hexamers. TCRdb itself ran the immunoSEQ multiplex PCR reads through MiXCR, one entry per CDR3 protein. The table includes approximately 77,000 distinct CDR3 sequences, 85% to 95% detected once. The sample taken for sequencing was CD4+ T cells from PBMCs. These receptor sequences come from a human donor with Susac syndrome.

The chain recombines TRBV4-3 with TRBJ2-1; no firm D call. The CDR3 length is 13 residues. Trimming removed 2 bases from V and 6 bases from J, with 8 bases in between. CDR1 is LGHNA, CDR2 YSLEER, per germline. This CDR3 reads CASSQRAANEQFF. The CDR3 DNA reads as TGCGCCAGCAGCCAACGCGCCGCCAATGAGCAGTTCTTC.

The chain combines TRBV20-1 with TRBJ2-5; 7 bases are shared with TRBD2. Per germline, CDR1 DFQATT and CDR2 SNEGSKA (reference sequence). The V gene end was trimmed by 7 bases and the J gene end by 2 bases; junction bases not matched to a gene: 10. CDR3 length equals 14 residues. The CDR3 region is CSGVIGGSQETQYF. CDR3 DNA: TGCAGTGGGGTCATCGGCGGGAGTCAAGAGACCCAGTACTTC.

This clonotype occurred a few times. The V gene is TRBV7-6, the J gene TRBJ2-7, with D unresolved. This CDR3 is 14 amino acids long. In germline, CDR1 is SGHVS, CDR2 FNYEAQ. V was shortened by 2 bases and J by 4 bases, with 12 bases between the two germline ends. CDR3 DNA: TGTGCCAGCAGCTTATCCGAGCTATCATACGAGCAGTACTTC. Translated: CASSLSELSYEQYF.

V usage is TRBV27 and J usage is TRBJ1-5; 7 nucleotides line up with TRBD1. This CDR3 comprises 16 residues. V lost 6 bases to trimming and J lost 0 bases; unmatched junction nucleotides: 8. Per the germline V gene, CDR1 is MNHEY and CDR2 is SMNVEV (reference sequence). CDR3: CASRPTGVYSNQPQHF. In nucleotides, the CDR3 is TGTGCCAGCAGGCCTACAGGGGTGTATAGCAATCAGCCCCAGCATTTT.

This clonotype was detected only a few times. The V and J genes are TRBV7-2 and TRBJ2-5; 11 nucleotides match TRBD1. Germline CDR1 and CDR2: SGHTA and FQGNSA. Trimming took 5 bases from V and 4 from J; bases not matched to a gene: 3. The CDR3 consists of 14 residues. DNA for the CDR3: TGTGCCAGCAGCCCCGGGACAGGGGGAGAGACCCAGTACTTC. It yields the protein CASSPGTGGETQYF.

This chain uses TRBV19 with TRBJ2-3; the D gene is possibly TRBD2 (5 bases). Germline CDR1 LNHDA, CDR2 SQIVND (reference sequence). The CDR3 loop spans 14 amino acids. The V end lost 9 bases, the J end lost 3 bases, and 16 bases lay between the germline ends. The CDR3 protein is CASGNTGITDTQYF. CDR3 sequence (DNA): TGTGCCAGCGGGAACACCGGAATAACAGATACGCAGTATTTT.

J is TRBJ2-1 and V is TRBV4-1, with 8 positions matching TRBD2. Germline CDR1 MGHRA, CDR2 YSYEKL. This CDR3 spans 16 amino acids. V lost 3 bases and J lost 8; bases outside the gene matches: 12. The CDR3 region is CASSQAGGGRFHEQFF. CDR3 coding DNA: TGCGCCAGCAGCCAGGCGGGCGGGGGGAGGTTCCATGAGCAGTTCTTC.

The rearrangement joins TRBV11-3 to TRBJ2-1; no clear D gene. The CDR3 totals 11 residues. V dropped 3 bases and J dropped 9 bases, with 6 bases sitting between them. CDR1 SGHNT and CDR2 YENEEA come from the germline V gene. The DNA of the CDR3 is TGTGCCAGCAGCTTTCGTGGTGAGCAGTTCTTC. This gives the protein CASSFRGEQFF.

The V and J genes are TRBV2 and TRBJ2-3; 7 bases match TRBD2. CDR1 SNHLY and CDR2 FYNNEI come from the germline V gene. The CDR3 runs to 21 residues. Trimming at V came to 4 bases and at J to 2 bases, leaving 24 bases not matched to a gene. The CDR3 region is CASSGLFLSQLAGEFTDTQYF. The CDR3 region has the DNA TGTGCCAGCAGTGGACTCTTCTTGAGTCAGCTTGCGGGGGAATTCACAGATACGCAGTATTTT.

The chain combines TRBV29-1 with TRBJ2-5; D might be TRBD2 (5 bases). The V end lost 6 bases, the J end lost 5 bases, and 13 bases lay between the germline ends. The CDR3 consists of 12 residues. CDR1 and CDR2 from the germline V gene are SQVTM and ANQGSEA. In DNA, the CDR3 is TGCAGCGTCAATCGAGGGCGGGAGACCCAGTACTTC. The encoded protein is CSVNRGRETQYF.

This clonotype was seen only once. The CDR3 DNA is TGTGCCAGCAGCTCCGTGGGGGGCACTGAAGCTTTCTTT. Translated, it gives CASSSVGGTEAFF. This chain uses TRBV7-9 with TRBJ1-1; tentative D call: TRBD1 (5 bases). The CDR3 is 13 residues long. Per germline, CDR1 SEHNR and CDR2 FQNEAQ (reference sequence). V dropped 4 bases and J dropped 4 bases, with 10 bases sitting between them.

This sequence joins TRBV7-2 and TRBJ2-7; D gene unclear. This CDR3 is built from 13 residues. Germline loops: CDR1 SGHTA, CDR2 FQGNSA. Trimming took off 5 bases at V and 2 bases at J, with 10 bases between the two ends. DNA for the CDR3: TGTGCCAGCAGCGCACCACCAACCTACGAGCAGTACTTC. The encoded protein is CASSAPPTYEQYF.

This chain joins TRBV25-1 and TRBJ1-6; TRBD1 might be the D (5 bases). Germline V lookup: CDR1 MGHDK, CDR2 SYGVNS. This CDR3 has 12 amino acids. Trimming stripped 3 bases from V and 15 bases from J, with 12 bases between. The CDR3, as DNA: TGTGCCAGCAGTGATACGTTCGGGGGCCTCCACTTT. This translates into CASSDTFGGLHF.

The chain couples TRBV27 to TRBJ2-1; 9 nucleotides align to TRBD1. J lost 4 bases, V lost 2 bases, and 3 bases had no gene match. From germline, CDR1 is MNHEY and CDR2 SMNVEV (reference sequence). CDR3 length equals 15 residues. CDR3 coding DNA: TGTGCCAGCAGTTTAATCGGGACAGGGTACAATGAGCAGTTCTTC. Protein product: CASSLIGTGYNEQFF.

This clonotype was observed a handful of times. The chain combines TRBV14 with TRBJ2-1, with 8 bases lining up with TRBD2. Per the germline V gene, CDR1 is SGHDN and CDR2 is FVKESK. V lost 4 bases to trimming and J lost 0 bases; unmatched junction nucleotides: 2. The CDR3 is 15 residues long. CDR3 region: CASSLLAGSYNEQFF. CDR3 nucleotide sequence: TGTGCCAGCAGCCTCCTAGCGGGCTCCTACAATGAGCAGTTCTTC.

V usage is TRBV6-1 and J usage is TRBJ2-7; no reliable D call. The V and J ends lost 5 bases and 3 bases respectively, with 5 bases between them. The CDR3 runs to 11 residues. The germline gives CDR1 MNHNS, CDR2 SASEGT. CDR3 sequence reads: CASSLYYEQYF. The CDR3 nucleotides read TGTGCCAGCAGTTTGTACTACGAGCAGTACTTC.

The V and J genes are TRBV14 and TRBJ2-6; D gene uncertain. CDR3 length equals 14 residues. CDR1 is SGHDN and CDR2 is FVKESK in the germline V gene. The V and J ends lost 1 base and 4 bases respectively, with 5 bases between them. The CDR3 sequence is CASSQGLGANVLTF. CDR3 coding DNA: TGTGCCAGCAGCCAAGGCCTCGGGGCCAACGTCCTGACTTTC.

This clonotype was detected only a few times. V is TRBV6-1 and J is TRBJ2-1; 11 bases map to TRBD2. The V segment lost 6 bases and the J segment 8 bases; nucleotides outside the gene matches: 9. This CDR3 is built from 15 residues. Per the germline V gene, CDR1 is MNHNS and CDR2 is SASEGT. CDR3 bases: TGTGCCAGCAGCAGTAGCGGGAGGGCCGGGGATGAGCAGTTCTTC. As protein: CASSSSGRAGDEQFF.

This clonotype was counted a few times. The chain employs TRBV6-5 and TRBJ2-7, with 7 bases aligning to TRBD2. The CDR3 is made up of 13 amino acids. Trimming cost V 2 bases and J 7 bases; bases outside gene matches: 5. The germline gives CDR1 MNHEY, CDR2 SVGAGI. This chain's CDR3 is CASSYQREGEQYF. CDR3 bases: TGTGCCAGCAGTTACCAGCGGGAAGGAGAGCAGTACTTC.

V usage is TRBV29-1 and J usage is TRBJ1-2, with D possibly matching TRBD1 (5 bases). CDR1 is SQVTM and CDR2 is ANQGSEA in the germline V gene. The V gene lost 7 bases and the J gene lost 8 bases, with 17 bases spanning the gap. There are 12 residues in the CDR3. This CDR3 is CSATLEGKGYTF. As DNA, the CDR3 is TGCAGCGCCACCCTAGAGGGGAAGGGCTACACCTTC.

This chain connects TRBV4-2 to TRBJ1-2; D may be TRBD1 (5 bases). V was trimmed by 4 bases and J by 2 bases, leaving 14 bases between them. Germline V CDR1 and CDR2: LGHNA, YNFKEQ. This CDR3 is built from 15 residues. The CDR3: CASSLDGGRNYGYTF. The CDR3 nucleotides are TGTGCCAGCAGCCTAGACGGGGGAAGGAACTATGGCTACACCTTC.

This clonotype has just one count. The chain links TRBV3-1 to TRBJ2-5, with a tentative D call TRBD1 (6 bases). V shed 5 bases and J shed 11 bases, with 18 bases lying between them. The CDR3 length is 13 residues. Germline CDR1 and CDR2: LGHDT and YNNKEL (reference sequence). The CDR3 DNA reads as TGTGCCAGCAGCTGGAGCTGGGGGCCAGGGCAGTACTTC. This encodes CASSWSWGPGQYF.

CDR3 residues: CATRAGYSNQPQHF. The DNA for the CDR3 is TGTGCCACCAGGGCAGGGTATAGCAATCAGCCCCAGCATTTT. The chain joins TRBV6-5 to TRBJ1-5; a possible D gene is TRBD1 (5 bases). The CDR3 consists of 14 residues. Germline CDR1 reads MNHEY; CDR2 reads SVGAGI. Trimming took 10 bases from V and 0 from J, leaving 13 bases between them.

The CDR3 spells CASSPRTPGSGNTIYF. CDR3 sequence (DNA): TGTGCCAGCAGTCCCAGGACTCCTGGCTCTGGAAACACCATATATTTT. The V gene is TRBV12-3 or TRBV12-4, the J gene TRBJ1-3; D gene uncertain. The CDR3 covers 16 residues. Between the trimmed V and J ends, which lost 5 bases and 0 bases, there was a span of 14 bases.

The genes are TRBV5-1 and TRBJ2-7; D is undetermined. CDR3 size: 16 residues. V lost 4 bases, J lost 0 bases, and 17 bases lay in between. CDR1 and CDR2 (germline): SGHRS, YFSETQ. CDR3 sequence (DNA): TGCGCCAGCAGCCGAACACCCGGACCCAGCTCCTACGAGCAGTACTTC. It is translated as CASSRTPGPSSYEQYF.

The rearrangement joins TRBV20-1 to TRBJ2-5; D is unresolved. The V and J ends lost 0 bases and 4 bases respectively, with 6 bases between them. Germline CDR1 is DFQATT and CDR2 is SNEGSKA (reference sequence). This CDR3 contains 12 residues. CDR3: CSARDIVETQYF. Here the CDR3 DNA reads TGCAGTGCTAGAGATATCGTAGAGACCCAGTACTTC.

The V call is TRBV27, the J call TRBJ2-1, with D possibly TRBD2 on 6 matching bases. The ends were cut back, 8 bases at V and 2 bases at J, with 13 bases in the middle. There are 14 residues in the CDR3. CDR1 is MNHEY, CDR2 SMNVEV, per germline (reference sequence). This CDR3 is CASGGGWTYNEQFF. The CDR3 region has the DNA TGTGCCAGCGGTGGGGGGTGGACCTACAATGAGCAGTTCTTC.